This TCR beta chain is from a study of CD8 T cells in ankylosing spondylitis. Germline CDR1 and CDR2: ENHRY and SYGVKD. The length of the CDR3 is 15 residues. V trimming: 11 bases; J trimming: 5 bases; junction bases outside the gene matches: 15. Via MiXCR, TCRdb re-called the 5' RACE reads, giving one row per CDR3 protein. This repertoire shows tens of thousands of distinct CDR3 sequences, roughly 6.1% found once; its top ten account for around 5.3%. This clonotype was counted at least ten times. The V gene is TRBV10-3, the J gene TRBJ2-5, with 9 bases aligning to TRBD2. The sequencing input was synovial fluid, either unsorted or a sorted T cell fraction (not recorded which). The sequence derives from a male donor with ankylosing spondylitis. CDR3 amino acids: CAAALDSGSPETQYF. CDR3 nucleotides: TGTGCCGCCGCCCTTGATAGCGGGAGTCCGGAGACCCAGTACTTC.